Listed here are 11 T cell receptor beta chains from one sample, sequenced in a study of blood T cell repertoires in COVID-19. Sequencing was performed with immunoSEQ multiplex PCR; in TCRdb, only in-frame clones are kept and a portion is missing. Among around 95,000 clones, roughly nine tenths were seen once, and the ten largest hold 2.1%. The material sequenced was peripheral blood. The receptors come from a man between 45 and 60 years old with active COVID-19.

The rearrangement uses TRBV15 and TRBJ1-2; D might be TRBD1 (6 bases). This CDR3 spans 19 amino acids. Germline V gene data show CDR1 as LNHNV and CDR2 as YYDKDF (reference sequence). V lost 9 bases and J lost 14, with 43 bases in between. For the CDR3, the DNA is TGTGCCACGGAAGATACCCAAGGATGGACAGCTTTGCGAAAAGGGCAAATAACCTTC. Translation gives CATEDTQGWTALRKGQITF.

The chain combines TRBV7-2 with TRBJ2-3; a weak D match, TRBD2 (6 bases). The germline V gene encodes CDR1 SGHTA and CDR2 FQGNSA. The CDR3 totals 16 residues. The germline V and J ends were trimmed by 5 bases and 7 bases, with 22 bases remaining between them. CDR3 sequence: CASSPRIQGGENTQYF. For the CDR3, the DNA is TGTGCCAGCAGCCCCCGGATCCAGGGAGGAGAGAATACGCAGTATTTT.

CDR3 sequence: CSVNRQNTEAFF. CDR3 sequence (DNA): TGCAGCGTTAACAGACAGAACACTGAAGCTTTCTTT. The chain joins TRBV29-1 to TRBJ1-1; D remains ambiguous. The ends were cut back, 5 bases at V and 1 base at J, with 8 bases in the middle. The CDR3 has 12 residues. Germline assignment: CDR1 SQVTM and CDR2 ANQGSEA.

The genes are TRBV3-1 (or the pseudogene TRBV3-2) and TRBJ1-2; weak D call: TRBD1 (5 bases). Trimming cost V 1 base and J 3 bases, with 18 bases left between them. This CDR3 contains 17 residues. Germline lookup yields CDR1 LGHDT and CDR2 YNNKEL (reference sequence). The CDR3, as DNA: TGTGCCAGCAGCCAAGTGATATCCTCAGGGTCGGACTATGGCTACACCTTC. Protein: CASSQVISSGSDYGYTF.

This sequence joins TRBV5-4 and TRBJ2-2; TRBD1 matches 7 bases. Germline V gene lookup returns CDR1 SGHNT and CDR2 YYREEE (reference sequence). Losses at the gene ends were 4 bases for V and 5 bases for J; bases not matched to a gene: 5. The CDR3 has 14 residues. This CDR3 is CASSNKQGTGELFF. CDR3 nucleotide sequence: TGTGCCAGCAGCAACAAACAGGGGACCGGGGAGCTGTTTTTT.

The chain employs TRBV2 and TRBJ1-5, with a tentative D call TRBD1 (5 bases). Trimming removed 6 bases at V and 1 base at J, with 10 bases between. Per the germline V gene, CDR1 is SNHLY and CDR2 is FYNNEI. This CDR3 is built from 14 residues. The CDR3: CASSLGGSNQPQHF. In nucleotides, the CDR3 is TGTGCCAGCAGCCTCGGGGGGAGCAATCAGCCCCAGCATTTT.

The chain carries TRBV20-1 and TRBJ1-4; unclear D gene. The germline V gene encodes CDR1 DFQATT and CDR2 SNEGSKA (reference sequence). Trimming took 7 bases from V and 8 from J, leaving 11 bases between them. The CDR3 extends over 11 amino acids. The CDR3 DNA sequence: TGCAGTGGTAAAAACGGGGAAAAACTGTTTTTT. Its protein product is CSGKNGEKLFF.

The rearrangement uses TRBV7-8 and TRBJ2-5; TRBD1 aligns across 7 bases. This CDR3 has 14 amino acids. With V trimmed by 2 bases and J by 2 bases, 2 bases remained unmatched. CDR1 SGHVS and CDR2 FQNEAQ come from the germline V gene. The CDR3 sequence: CASSLRDRQETQYF. CDR3 coding DNA: TGTGCCAGCAGCTTAAGGGACAGACAAGAGACCCAGTACTTC. The whole variable domain, filled in from reference TRBV7-8 and TRBJ2-5, reads GAGVSQSPRYKVAKRGQDVALRCDPISGHVSLFWYQQALGQGPEFLTYFQNEAQLDKSGLPSDRFFAERPEGSVSTLKIQRTQQEDSAVYLCASSLRDRQETQYFGPGTRLLVL.

The chain is built from TRBV20-1 and TRBJ2-2; the D gene is possibly TRBD1 (5 bases). Germline V gene data show CDR1 as DFQATT and CDR2 as SNEGSKA (reference sequence). Deletions cut 3 bases from V and 5 bases from J, with 13 bases between. CDR3 length equals 14 residues. This chain's CDR3 is CSASRGVPTGELFF. As DNA, the CDR3 is TGCAGTGCTAGTAGGGGTGTCCCTACCGGGGAGCTGTTTTTT.

V gene TRBV21-1 combines with J gene TRBJ2-7; TRBD2 is the table's D call and was not checked against the DNA. TRBV21-1 is designated a pseudogene. This CDR3 spans 18 amino acids. The CDR3 DNA follows: TGTGCCAGCAGCAAAGCCGGCGGGACTAGCGGGAACTCCTACGAGCAGTACGTC. Amino acid sequence: CASSKAGGTSGNSYEQYV.

For this clone: Other DNA variants within this sample encode the same CDR3. V is TRBV18 and J is TRBJ2-7; the match to TRBD1 covers 8 bases. The CDR3 consists of 14 residues. From germline, CDR1 is KGHSH and CDR2 LQKENI. V lost 3 bases to trimming and J lost 2 bases; unmatched junction nucleotides: 3. The CDR3 here is CASSPGTGAYEQYF. The CDR3 coding sequence is TGTGCCAGCTCACCCGGGACAGGCGCCTACGAGCAGTACTTC.